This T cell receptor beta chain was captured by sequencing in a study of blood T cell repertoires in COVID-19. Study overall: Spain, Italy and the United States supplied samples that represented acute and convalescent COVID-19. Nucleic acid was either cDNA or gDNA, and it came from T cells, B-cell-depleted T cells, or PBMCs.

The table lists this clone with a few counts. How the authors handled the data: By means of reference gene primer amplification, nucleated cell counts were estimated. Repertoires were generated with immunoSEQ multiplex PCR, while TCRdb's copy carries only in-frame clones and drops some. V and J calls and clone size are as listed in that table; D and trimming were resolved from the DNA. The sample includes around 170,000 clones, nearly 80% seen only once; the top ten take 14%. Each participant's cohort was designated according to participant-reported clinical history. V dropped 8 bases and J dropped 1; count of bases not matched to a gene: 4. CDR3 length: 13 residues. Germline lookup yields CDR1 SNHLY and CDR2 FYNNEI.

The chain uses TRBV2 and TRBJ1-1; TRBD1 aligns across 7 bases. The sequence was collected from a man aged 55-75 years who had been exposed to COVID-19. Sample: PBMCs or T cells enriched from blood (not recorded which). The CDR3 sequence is CASGGQPNTEAFF. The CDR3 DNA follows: TGTGCCAGCGGGGGACAGCCGAACACTGAAGCTTTCTTT.